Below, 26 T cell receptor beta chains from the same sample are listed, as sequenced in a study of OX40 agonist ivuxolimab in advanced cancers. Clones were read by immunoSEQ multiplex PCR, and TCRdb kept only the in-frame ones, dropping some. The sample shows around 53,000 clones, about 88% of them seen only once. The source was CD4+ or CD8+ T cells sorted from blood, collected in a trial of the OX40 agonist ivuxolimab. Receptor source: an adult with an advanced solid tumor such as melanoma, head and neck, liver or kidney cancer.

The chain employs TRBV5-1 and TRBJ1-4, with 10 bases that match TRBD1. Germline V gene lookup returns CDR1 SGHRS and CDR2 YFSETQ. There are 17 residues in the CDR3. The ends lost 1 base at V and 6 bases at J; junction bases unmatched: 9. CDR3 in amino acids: CASSLSGVGQGYEKLFF. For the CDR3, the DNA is TGCGCCAGCAGCTTGAGCGGAGTGGGACAGGGGTATGAAAAACTGTTTTTT.

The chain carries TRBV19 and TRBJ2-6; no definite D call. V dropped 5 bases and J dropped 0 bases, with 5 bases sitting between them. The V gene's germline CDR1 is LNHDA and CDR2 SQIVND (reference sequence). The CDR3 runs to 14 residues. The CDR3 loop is CASSSDSGANVLTF. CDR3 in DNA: TGTGCCAGTAGTTCGGACTCTGGGGCCAACGTCCTGACTTTC.

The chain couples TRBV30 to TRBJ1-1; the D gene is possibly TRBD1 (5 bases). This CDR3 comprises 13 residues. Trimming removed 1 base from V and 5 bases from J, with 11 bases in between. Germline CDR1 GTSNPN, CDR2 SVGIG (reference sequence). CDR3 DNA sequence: TGTGCCTGGAGTGCGGGGGTCGGGACTGAAGCTTTCTTT. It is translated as CAWSAGVGTEAFF. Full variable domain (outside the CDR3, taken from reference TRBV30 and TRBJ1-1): SQTIHQWPATLVQPVGSPLSLECTVEGTSNPNLYWYRQAAGRGLQLLFYSVGIGQISSEVPQNLSASRPQDRQFILSSKKLLLSDSGFYLCAWSAGVGTEAFFGQGTRLTVV.

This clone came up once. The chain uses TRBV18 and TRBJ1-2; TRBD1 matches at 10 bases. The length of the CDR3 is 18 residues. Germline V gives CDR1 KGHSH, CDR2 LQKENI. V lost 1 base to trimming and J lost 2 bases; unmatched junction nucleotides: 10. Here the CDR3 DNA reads TGTGCCAGCTCACCACTTAGGCCCGGGACAGGGGCGAACTATGGCTACACCTTC. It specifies CASSPLRPGTGANYGYTF.

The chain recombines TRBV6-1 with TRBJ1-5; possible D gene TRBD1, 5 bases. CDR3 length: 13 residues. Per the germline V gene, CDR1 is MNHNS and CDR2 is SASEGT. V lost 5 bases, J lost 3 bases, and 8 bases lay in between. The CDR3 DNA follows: TGTGCCAGCAGTTTGACAGACAATCAGCCCCAGCATTTT. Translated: CASSLTDNQPQHF.

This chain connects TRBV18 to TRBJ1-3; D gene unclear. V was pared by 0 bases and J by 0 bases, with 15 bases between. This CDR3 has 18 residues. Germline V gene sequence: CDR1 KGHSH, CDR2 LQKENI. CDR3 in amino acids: CASSPPNVPLSSGNTIYF. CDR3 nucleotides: TGTGCCAGCTCACCACCTAACGTTCCTTTGAGCTCTGGAAACACCATATATTTT.

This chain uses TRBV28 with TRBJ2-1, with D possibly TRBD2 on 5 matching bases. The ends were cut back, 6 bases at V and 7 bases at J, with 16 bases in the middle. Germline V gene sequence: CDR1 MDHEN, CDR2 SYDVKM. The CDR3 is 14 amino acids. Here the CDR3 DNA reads TGTGCCAGCAGCCCATTTCGAGGGCAGAATGAGCAGTTCTTC. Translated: CASSPFRGQNEQFF.

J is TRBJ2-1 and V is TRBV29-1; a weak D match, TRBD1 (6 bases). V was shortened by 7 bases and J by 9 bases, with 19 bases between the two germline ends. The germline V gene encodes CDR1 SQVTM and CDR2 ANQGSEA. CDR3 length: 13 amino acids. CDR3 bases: TGCAGCGCTAAGACAGGTGCCCGCGGTGAGCAGTTCTTC. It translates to CSAKTGARGEQFF.

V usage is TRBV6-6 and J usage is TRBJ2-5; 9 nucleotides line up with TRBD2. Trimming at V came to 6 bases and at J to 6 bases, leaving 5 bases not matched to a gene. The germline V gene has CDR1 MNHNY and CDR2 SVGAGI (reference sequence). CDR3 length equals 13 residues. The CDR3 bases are TGTGCCAGCAGCCAAAGCGGGAGGCAGACCCAGTACTTC. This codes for CASSQSGRQTQYF.

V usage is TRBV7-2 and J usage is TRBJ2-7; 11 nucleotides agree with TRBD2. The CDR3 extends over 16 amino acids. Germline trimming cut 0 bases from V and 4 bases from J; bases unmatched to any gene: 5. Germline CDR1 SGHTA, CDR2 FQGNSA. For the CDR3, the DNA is TGTGCCAGCAGCTTAGCGCGGGGACTAGCGGATTACGAGCAGTACTTC. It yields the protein CASSLARGLADYEQYF.

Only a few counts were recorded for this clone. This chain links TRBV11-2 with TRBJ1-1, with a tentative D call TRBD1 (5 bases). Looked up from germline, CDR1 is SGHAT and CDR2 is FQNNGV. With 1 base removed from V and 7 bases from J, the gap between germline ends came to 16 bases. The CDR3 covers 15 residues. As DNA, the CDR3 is TGTGCCAGCAGCTTAGCGGGTTCGTGGGGGAATGAAGCTTTCTTT. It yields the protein CASSLAGSWGNEAFF.

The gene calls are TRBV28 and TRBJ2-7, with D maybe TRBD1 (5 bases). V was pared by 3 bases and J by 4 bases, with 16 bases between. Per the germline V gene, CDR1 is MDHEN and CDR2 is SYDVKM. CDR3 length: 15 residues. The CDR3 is CASSFRQGMRYEQYF. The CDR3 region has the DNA TGTGCCAGCAGTTTTCGGCAGGGAATGCGGTACGAGCAGTACTTC.

The CDR3 sequence is CASSSGRGGTDTQYF. CDR3 coding DNA: TGTGCCAGCAGCTCGGGGCGGGGGGGCACAGATACGCAGTATTTT. The V gene is TRBV5-5, the J gene TRBJ2-3; 8 bases match TRBD2. Trimming took 3 bases from V and 1 from J; bases not matched to a gene: 4. The germline V gene encodes CDR1 SGHKS and CDR2 YYEKEE (reference sequence). There are 15 residues in the CDR3.

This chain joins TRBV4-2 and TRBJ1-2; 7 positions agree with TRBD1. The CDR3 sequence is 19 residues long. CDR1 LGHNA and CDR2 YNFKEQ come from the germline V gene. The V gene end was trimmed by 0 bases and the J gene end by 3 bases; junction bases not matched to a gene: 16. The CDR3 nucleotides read TGTGCCAGCAGCCAAGACCACCGGGCCTCGACAGGGCAGGACTATGGCTACACCTTC. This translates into CASSQDHRASTGQDYGYTF.

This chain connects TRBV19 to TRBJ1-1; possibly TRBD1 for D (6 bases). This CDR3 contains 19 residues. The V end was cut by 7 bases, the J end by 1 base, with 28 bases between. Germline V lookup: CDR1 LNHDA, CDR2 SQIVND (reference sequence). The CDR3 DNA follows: TGTGCCAGTAAGCTCTGGGCCCACAGGGAAGGTAATACGAACACTGAAGCTTTCTTT. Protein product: CASKLWAHREGNTNTEAFF.

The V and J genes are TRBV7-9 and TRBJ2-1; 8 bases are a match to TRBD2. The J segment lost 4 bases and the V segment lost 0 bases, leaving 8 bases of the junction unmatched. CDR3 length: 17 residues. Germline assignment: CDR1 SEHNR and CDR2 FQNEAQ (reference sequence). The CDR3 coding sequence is TGTGCCAGCAGCTTAGCGGGGCGGGGGGCCTCATACAATGAGCAGTTCTTC. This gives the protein CASSLAGRGASYNEQFF.

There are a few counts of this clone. The CDR3 DNA reads as TGTGCCAGCAGCGCCGCGGGAGGAGGTCTTGGTCAGCCCCAGCATTTT. Translated: CASSAAGGGLGQPQHF. The chain links TRBV9 to TRBJ1-5; D is unclear. Trimming stripped 3 bases from V and 6 bases from J, with 19 bases between. Germline loops: CDR1 SGDLS, CDR2 YYNGEE. CDR3 length equals 16 residues.

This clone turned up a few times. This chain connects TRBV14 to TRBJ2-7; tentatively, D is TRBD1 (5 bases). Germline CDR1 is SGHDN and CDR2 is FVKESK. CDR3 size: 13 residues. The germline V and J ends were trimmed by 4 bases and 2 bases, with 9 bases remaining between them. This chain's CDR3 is CASSLGPTYEQYF. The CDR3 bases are TGTGCCAGCAGCCTGGGGCCTACCTACGAGCAGTACTTC.

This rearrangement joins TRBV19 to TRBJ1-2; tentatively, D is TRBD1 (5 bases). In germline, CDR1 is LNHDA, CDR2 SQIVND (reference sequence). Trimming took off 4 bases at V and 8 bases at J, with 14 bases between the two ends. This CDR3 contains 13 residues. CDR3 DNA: TGTGCCAGTAGTAGGGGACGGGCGGCCGGCTACACCTTC. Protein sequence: CASSRGRAAGYTF.

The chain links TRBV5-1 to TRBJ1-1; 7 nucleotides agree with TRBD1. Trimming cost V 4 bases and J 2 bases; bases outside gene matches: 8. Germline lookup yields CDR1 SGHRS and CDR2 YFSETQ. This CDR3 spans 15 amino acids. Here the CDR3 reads CASSTPGQLNTEAFF. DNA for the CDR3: TGCGCCAGCAGCACCCCGGGACAGCTAAACACTGAAGCTTTCTTT.

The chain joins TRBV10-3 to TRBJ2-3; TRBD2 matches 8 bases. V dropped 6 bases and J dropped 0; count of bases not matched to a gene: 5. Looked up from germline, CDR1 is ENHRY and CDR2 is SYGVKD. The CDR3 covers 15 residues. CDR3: CAIRPGLVSTDTQYF. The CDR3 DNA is TGTGCCATCAGACCGGGACTAGTGAGCACAGATACGCAGTATTTT.

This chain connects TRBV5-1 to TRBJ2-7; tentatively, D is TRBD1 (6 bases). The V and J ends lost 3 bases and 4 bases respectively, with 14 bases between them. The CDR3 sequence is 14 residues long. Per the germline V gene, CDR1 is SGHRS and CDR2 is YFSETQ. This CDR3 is CASSSDSNSYEQYF. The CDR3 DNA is TGCGCCAGCAGCTCGGACAGCAATTCTTACGAGCAGTACTTC.

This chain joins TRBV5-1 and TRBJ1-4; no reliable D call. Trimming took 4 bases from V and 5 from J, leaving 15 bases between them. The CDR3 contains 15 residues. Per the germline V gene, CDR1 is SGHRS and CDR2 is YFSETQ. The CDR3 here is CASSQTPSGNEKLFF. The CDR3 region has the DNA TGCGCCAGCAGCCAGACTCCCTCGGGGAATGAAAAACTGTTTTTT.

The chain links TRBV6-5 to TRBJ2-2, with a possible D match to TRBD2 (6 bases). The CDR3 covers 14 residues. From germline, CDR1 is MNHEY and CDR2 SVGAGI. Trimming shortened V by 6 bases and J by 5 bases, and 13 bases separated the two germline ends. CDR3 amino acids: CASSSTLATGELFF. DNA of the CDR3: TGTGCCAGCAGCTCCACCCTAGCGACCGGGGAGCTGTTTTTT.

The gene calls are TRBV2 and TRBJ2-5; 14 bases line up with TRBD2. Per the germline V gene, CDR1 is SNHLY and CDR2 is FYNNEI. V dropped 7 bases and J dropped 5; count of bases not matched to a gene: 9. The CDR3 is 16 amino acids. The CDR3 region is CASTQTSGRAGETQYF. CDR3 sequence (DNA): TGTGCCAGCACCCAGACTAGCGGGAGGGCCGGGGAGACCCAGTACTTC.

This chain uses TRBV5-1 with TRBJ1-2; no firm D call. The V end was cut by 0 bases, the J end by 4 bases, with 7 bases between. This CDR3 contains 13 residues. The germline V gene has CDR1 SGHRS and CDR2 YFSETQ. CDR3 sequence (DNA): TGCGCCAGCAGCTTGGAGGTGAGCTATGGCTACACCTTC. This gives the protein CASSLEVSYGYTF.